This T cell receptor (beta chain) originates from a study of cytomegalovirus exposure and HLA in healthy donors (dated 2017 in TCRdb). About the investigation overall: In an earlier analysis of about 560 of the donors, about 260 Gb of sequence data and roughly 100 million unique TCR beta sequences from about 179 million T cells were reported. Among about 400 genotyped donors of the cohort, an average of roughly 230,000 unique TCR beta nucleotide sequences was sequenced per donor, of which about 18% were non-productive. Roughly 300 gigabases of sequencing data and approximately 80 million unique TCR sequences were included in an early release covering roughly 700 HLA-typed donors. HLA typing included class I and class II loci at four-digit resolution. The study combined high-throughput TCR immunosequencing, statistical association of individual TCRs with disease status, and machine learning to predict cytomegalovirus infection status. The aim of the study was to test whether cataloging public T cell receptors could identify signatures of past pathogen exposure. In an earlier analysis of a few hundred of the donors, high-throughput TCR beta sequencing was used to judge whether each TCR beta V gene segment behaved as functional or pseudogenic. The number of typed donors differed by locus: about 629-640 for A, B, C, DRB1 and DQB1; roughly 510 for DQA1; about 600 for DPA1; and 450 to 480 for DPB1. All discovery cohort repertoires had been generated using a single sequencing platform. In the later analysis, no new phenotypic data were used to find candidate immune exposures; instead, reliance was placed on TCR beta sequences and their occurrence across donors. A separate validation cohort of about 110 different subjects was used in addition to the roughly 670-subject first cohort. A later analysis re-examined previously published TCR beta repertoires from just over 650 donors and added high-resolution HLA genotyping to investigate patterns of TCR occurrence. Alongside the repertoire data, information on donor age, sex, ethnicity and CMV serostatus was compiled. The study used immunosequencing to profile the T cell repertoires of under 700 subjects and linked those repertoires to cytomegalovirus serostatus. A later genetic analysis used genome-wide SNP genotypes for about three fifths of the 666 donors, treating that subset as a discovery cohort. Of the roughly 420 genotyped donors, 75% to 85% were placed in the genetic ancestry cluster associated with self-reported Caucasian donors. Roughly 5 DR-DQ haplotypes were treated as single units for association and clustering because of strong linkage in the cohort. General study outcomes and caveats: Across donors, most TCR sequences were observed very rarely, whereas some public TCRs were present in many individuals. In this cohort, only TCR beta chains were sequenced, and detectable features were limited by the absence of alpha or paired-chain data. The authors suggested that the approach could potentially be extended to other disease states and immunological phenotypes. According to a later analysis, TCR association rates differed among HLA loci, with DRB1 alleles showing the most associated TCRs and HLA-C alleles showing the fewest. A few of the identified cytomegalovirus-associated TCR beta chains were confirmed in vitro to be specific for cytomegalovirus antigens. In a later analysis, most CMV-associated TCR beta chains were found to appear HLA-restricted, with HLA associations seemingly driven largely by CMV exposure. An earlier analysis of some 560 of the donors showed that most TCR beta V segments appeared in productive rearrangements either about 90% or about 30% of the time, which broadly matched IMGT annotations. Correlated functional status among segregating V segments might be attributable to linkage disequilibrium, but an unknown experimental factor could not be ruled out. CMV serostatus was the only immune exposure information available for the cohort. The classifier was reported to diagnose cytomegalovirus status with high specificity and sensitivity in both the original and validation cohorts. The earlier analysis of a few hundred of the donors excluded seventeen rarely observed V segments, including chromosome 9 orphons, because counts were too low. At a false discovery rate of 0.05, a later analysis linked some 18,000 TCR beta sequences to specific HLA alleles. A total of 150 to 200 TCR beta chains were listed by the study as associated with cytomegalovirus. A further reported finding was that TCR beta sequences accurately predicted the HLA-A and HLA-B alleles for most subjects in the first cohort. According to a later genetic analysis, donors in an Asian-associated ancestry cluster had fewer N-insertions in productive TCRs than the roughly 660-donor mean. The sequencing pipeline was judged likely to have produced a cluster of highly shared sequence variants as a technical artifact. When HLA alleles, especially DR and DQ, strongly co-occurred, TCR associations were difficult to assign to individual alleles. A later analysis reported that several top co-occurrence clusters appeared linked to parvovirus B19, influenza, CMV and Epstein-Barr virus. The presence/absence analyses assumed that sequencing depth was roughly uniform across donors, and that assumption may not be true. An association between a missense DCLRE1C variant and V-gene and J-gene trimming of TCR beta chains was found in a later genetic analysis and replicated in an independent cohort. Because HLA typing was unavailable for some donors at each locus, only the typed subset was used in association tests. A later analysis found that HLA-associated TCR beta chains were more clonally expanded and had lower generation probabilities than equally common non-associated chains. The 87-base-pair reads could not distinguish some IMGT-functional V segments, including TRBV6-2 and TRBV6-3, so those segments were excluded.

In total, just over 650 healthy bone marrow donors made up the cohort. All cohort members were sampled while nominally healthy, although unrecorded immune exposures were likely present. The donor tested CMV seropositive, placing the donor among the 289 seropositive members of the cohort. Each donor provided a peripheral blood sample, and peripheral blood mononuclear cells were used for TCR beta sequencing. The Qiagen DNeasy Blood Extraction Kit was used to extract genomic DNA from the blood cell samples. CDR1 is given as SGHTA and CDR2 as FQGNSA, both from the germline V gene. Measured from the cysteine to the phenylalanine, the CDR3 is 14 residues long. Only the CDR3 DNA stays, 42 bases, in frame from base 1. Trimming removed 4 bases from V and 0 bases from J, leaving 10 bases between the germline ends. Worth noting for this clone: Its cognate antigen has yet to be identified. Qualities for individual bases were not recorded, and no much larger clone is one base off.

The library was generated by the immunoSEQ multiplex PCR assay. For the multiplex PCR, a mixture combining 60 forward primers for TCR Vbeta segments and 13 reverse primers for TCR Jbeta segments was used. The CDR3 region of rearranged TCR beta genes was amplified from genomic DNA with a multiplex PCR assay. Amplified TCR beta libraries were sequenced as 87-base-pair reads on the Illumina HiSeq System. The paper's data handling went like this. A later analysis tallied 75 million to 85 million unique TCR beta chains across the 660 or so repertoires, and some 12 million of those chains were shared by two or more donors. A nearest-neighbor algorithm error-corrected the raw reads and collapsed the reads into unique sequences, merging closely related sequences to remove PCR and sequencing errors. CDR3 sequences were aligned to IMGT reference sequences to assign V, D and J gene segments. Each retained sequence needed at least a six-nucleotide match to both a V gene segment and a J gene segment. Rearrangements were called productive when the CDR3 lacked stop codons and stayed in frame with V and J; all others were non-productive. CDR3 was defined according to IMGT convention as the region running from the second conserved V-encoded cysteine to the conserved J-encoded phenylalanine. The earlier analysis of about 610 of the donors excluded sequences that lacked an unambiguous match to a single V gene segment. In an earlier analysis of around 600 of the donors, V segments were called functional above 56.7% productive rearrangements and were called segregating when the between-donor standard deviation exceeded 5%. A statistical classification framework was built to diagnose cytomegalovirus status from the catalog of TCR beta chain sequences. In a later analysis, V and J genes were assigned by comparing TCR nucleotide sequences against IMGT/GENE-DB human TR gene sequences. The TCRdist pipeline was used in a later analysis to assign CDR3 sequences and most-parsimonious VDJ recombination scenarios. In a later analysis, each TCR beta chain was defined by its CDR3 amino acid sequence together with its V-gene family, and reads lacking a unique V-gene family were excluded. To address suspected cross-contamination and a sequencing artifact, a later analysis removed 592 highly shared, low-generation-probability nucleotide sequences. In a later analysis, a clonal expansion index was calculated for each public chain from normalized within-repertoire ranks of inferred template counts. In a later analysis, generation probabilities were computed using a VDJ recombination model fitted to out-of-frame rearrangements, and the results were checked against IGoR. In a later analysis, TCR-TCR, TCR-HLA and TCR-CMV co-occurrence was scored with hypergeometric tests, and a repertoire-size bias correction was applied to TCR pairs. In a later analysis, false discovery rates were estimated by permuting HLA or CMV assignments 20 times. A later analysis grouped co-occurring TCRs with DBSCAN, adding TCRdist sequence similarity when clustering within HLA-allele-positive subsets. Co-occurrence clustering excluded repertoires with fewer than 30,000 or more than 120,000 public chains, plus five with anomalous nucleotide sharing. What TCRdb holds here is the immuneACCESS table cut down to in-frame rearrangements. Part of the clones is not present; checked against another copy, under half of the missing clones reflect an unresolved V gene, and the others are unexplained. Clone size and V and J calls were adopted from that table, with D and trimming inferred from the DNA. This sample has about 170,000 clones in its table, and 60% to 85% of those were observed once. The top ten constitute 3% to 3.5% of the sample.

The specimen was PBMCs. The source of this sequence is a woman aged 50 to 60 in good health and CMV-seropositive. The sequence links TRBV7-2 to TRBJ2-7; no D gene is confidently identified. The CDR3 here reads CASSSDWSSYEQYF. The DNA sequence is given as TGTGCCAGCAGCTCTGACTGGAGCTCCTACGAGCAGTACTTC.